This TCR beta chain comes out of a study of Graves' ophthalmopathy and Graves' hyperthyroidism. Study-wide findings and caveats: In separating ophthalmopathy from stable hyperthyroidism, a 13-signature model achieved nearly 90% sensitivity and 65% to 84% specificity. The blood repertoire also included most expanded thyroid clonotypes above 0.001 frequency.

Exclusion criteria comprised other autoimmune diseases, uncontrolled infections, pregnancy or lactation in patients. TCR beta CDR3 regions were amplified from RNA transcripts. A first-round RT-PCR used HTBI primers, followed by a second-round multiplex PCR. TCRdb used MiXCR to reprocess the multiplex PCR reads, holding one entry per CDR3 protein. The table includes more than 300,000 distinct CDR3 sequences, roughly 17% detected once. Points on this clonotype: The antigen is not known.

This TCR came from an adult woman with stable Graves' hyperthyroidism. The sequencing sample was made of peripheral blood.

The CDR3 region is CASIDQKPNSPLHF. CDR3 DNA: TGTGCCAGTATCGATCAAAAGCCGAATTCACCCCTCCACTTT. The chain employs TRBV19 and TRBJ1-6; D uncertain. In germline, CDR1 is LNHDA, CDR2 SQIVND (reference sequence). Trimming left V 7 bases short and J 7 bases short, with 14 bases between. This CDR3 has 14 residues.